The 32 T cell receptor beta chains presented below share a single source sample, sequenced in a study of circulating and synovial CD4+ cells in juvenile arthritis. Only in-frame clones appear in the TCRdb table, and some are missing; sequencing was by immunoSEQ multiplex PCR. The top ten clones hold 0.55% to 0.85% of a sample with some 33,000 clones, about 94% of them seen once. Material: CD4+ T cells from blood. These receptors were taken from a human donor with juvenile idiopathic arthritis.

The chain employs TRBV6-5 and TRBJ1-5; no clear D gene. Looked up from germline, CDR1 is MNHEY and CDR2 is SVGAGI. The V and J ends lost 5 bases and 3 bases respectively, with 14 bases between them. The CDR3 contains 15 residues. CDR3 sequence reads: CASSVGGYHNQPQHF. CDR3 coding DNA: TGTGCCAGCAGTGTTGGAGGCTACCACAATCAGCCCCAGCATTTT.

This chain links TRBV30 with TRBJ1-2, with D perhaps matching TRBD1 (5 bases). The germline CDR1 and CDR2 sequences are GTSNPN and SVGIG (reference sequence). This CDR3 region has 14 residues. Trimming left V 5 bases short and J 7 bases short, with 20 bases between. The CDR3 here is CAWGREKGPRGYTF. CDR3 DNA: TGTGCCTGGGGACGAGAGAAGGGGCCGCGTGGCTACACCTTC.

This clone was detected only once. The genes are TRBV5-1 and TRBJ2-7; TRBD2 aligns across 8 bases. Unmatched junction bases numbered 15, after V lost 0 bases and J lost 7 bases. The CDR3 extends over 17 amino acids. Germline CDR1 and CDR2: SGHRS and YFSETQ. The CDR3 loop is CASSLALTGVAGREQYF. CDR3 nucleotide sequence: TGCGCCAGCAGCTTGGCCCTCACCGGGGTAGCGGGAAGGGAGCAGTACTTC.

The rearrangement joins TRBV5-6 to TRBJ1-5, with TRBD1 as a possible D gene (5 bases). The V gene's germline CDR1 is SGHDT and CDR2 YYEEEE. Trimming cost V 2 bases and J 1 base, with 10 bases left between them. The CDR3 sequence is 15 residues long. CDR3 sequence: CASSFGRASNQPQHF. The CDR3 nucleotides read TGTGCCAGCAGCTTCGGCAGGGCAAGCAATCAGCCCCAGCATTTT.

The chain joins TRBV13 to TRBJ2-7, with D tentatively TRBD2 (5 bases). Germline-derived CDR1 and CDR2 are PRHDT and FYEKMQ (reference sequence). The V end lost 2 bases, the J end lost 0 bases, and 17 bases lay between the germline ends. The CDR3 sequence is 17 residues long. This chain's CDR3 is CASSLNFGRKSSYEQYF. For the CDR3, the DNA is TGTGCCAGCAGCTTAAATTTTGGGAGAAAGAGCTCCTACGAGCAGTACTTC.

The V call is TRBV7-3, the J call TRBJ2-1; 7 nucleotides align to TRBD2. V lost 4 bases to trimming and J lost 0 bases; unmatched junction nucleotides: 3. The germline CDR1 and CDR2 sequences are SGHTA and FQGTGA. The CDR3 has 15 amino acids. Here the CDR3 DNA reads TGTGCCAGCAGCTCTGGACTAGTCTCCTACAATGAGCAGTTCTTC. Protein product: CASSSGLVSYNEQFF.

This chain links TRBV15 with TRBJ2-5; maybe TRBD1 (5 bases). Germline V CDR1 and CDR2: LNHNV, YYDKDF (reference sequence). This CDR3 is built from 15 residues. The V end lost 0 bases, the J end lost 5 bases, and 13 bases lay between the germline ends. The DNA of the CDR3 is TGTGCCACCAGCAGAGAGTCCTCAGCAGGGGAGACCCAGTACTTC. It codes for CATSRESSAGETQYF.

The rearrangement joins TRBV7-2 to TRBJ2-2; TRBD1 agrees at 9 bases. The germline V gene has CDR1 SGHTA and CDR2 FQGNSA. J was trimmed by 4 bases and V by 2 bases; bases with no gene match: 5. CDR3 size: 16 residues. This CDR3 is CASSLSTGGITGELFF. DNA for the CDR3: TGTGCCAGCAGCTTAAGTACAGGGGGCATCACCGGGGAGCTGTTTTTT.

The chain is built from TRBV18 and TRBJ1-5, with D maybe TRBD1 (5 bases). V lost 3 bases to trimming and J lost 4 bases, with 13 bases between them. Germline V gene sequence: CDR1 KGHSH, CDR2 LQKENI. The CDR3 totals 15 residues. The CDR3 sequence: CASSPGPVTNQPQHF. The DNA of the CDR3 is TGTGCCAGCTCACCGGGGCCGGTTACAAATCAGCCCCAGCATTTT.

The rearrangement uses TRBV2 and TRBJ1-4, with 8 bases identical to TRBD1. The CDR3 has 14 residues. Losses at the gene ends were 6 bases for V and 4 bases for J; bases not matched to a gene: 4. The V gene's germline CDR1 is SNHLY and CDR2 FYNNEI. DNA of the CDR3: TGTGCCAGCAGCCAGGGGGCGGGTAATGAAAAACTGTTTTTT. This translates into CASSQGAGNEKLFF.

The V and J genes are TRBV18 and TRBJ2-7; tentative D call: TRBD1 (5 bases). This CDR3 spans 15 amino acids. Germline V gene lookup returns CDR1 KGHSH and CDR2 LQKENI. V was clipped by 3 bases and J by 3 bases, with 15 bases between them. In DNA, the CDR3 is TGTGCCAGCTCACCTAAGGGGCAGGTGGACTACGAGCAGTACTTC. Residues: CASSPKGQVDYEQYF. Variable domain in full (rest from reference TRBV18 and TRBJ2-7): NAGVMQNPRHLVRRRGQEARLRCSPMKGHSHVYWYRQLPEEGLKFMVYLQKENIIDESGMPKERFSAEFPKEGPSILRIQQVVRGDSAAYFCASSPKGQVDYEQYFGPGTRLTVT.

The V call is TRBV4-3, the J call TRBJ2-3, with TRBD2 matching over 8 bases. The CDR3 runs to 16 residues. CDR1 and CDR2 (germline): LGHNA, YSLEER. V dropped 1 base and J dropped 0; count of bases not matched to a gene: 3. CDR3 amino acids: CASSQVGLASTDTQYF. The DNA for the CDR3 is TGCGCCAGCAGCCAAGTTGGACTAGCCAGCACAGATACGCAGTATTTT.

The chain uses TRBV5-4 and TRBJ2-5, with a weak D call TRBD2 (6 bases). Germline V gives CDR1 SGHNT, CDR2 YYREEE (reference sequence). V was cut by 4 bases and J by 3 bases, with 16 bases left in between. There are 15 residues in the CDR3. The CDR3 is CASSPLSTGEETQYF. DNA for the CDR3: TGTGCCAGCAGCCCCTTATCAACGGGGGAAGAGACCCAGTACTTC.

This chain uses TRBV15 with TRBJ2-3, with TRBD1 matching 9 bases. V lost 0 bases to trimming and J lost 4 bases; unmatched junction nucleotides: 11. Germline lookup yields CDR1 LNHNV and CDR2 YYDKDF (reference sequence). The CDR3 extends over 18 amino acids. The CDR3 DNA reads as TGTGCCACCAGCAGAGATAGGGCCTGGGGACAGGGTGCAGATACGCAGTATTTT. Translating it yields CATSRDRAWGQGADTQYF.

The chain combines TRBV10-3 with TRBJ2-3, with TRBD1 identical over 7 bases. Germline V gives CDR1 ENHRY, CDR2 SYGVKD. V shed 0 bases, J shed 4 bases, and the junction held 4 bases outside the gene matches. The CDR3 has 15 residues. CDR3 coding DNA: TGTGCCATCAGTGAGTCATTAGGGGGCGCAGATACGCAGTATTTT. Protein product: CAISESLGGADTQYF.

The count of this clone is one. The chain combines TRBV9 with TRBJ1-1; D is undetermined. The CDR3 has 13 residues. Germline CDR1 and CDR2: SGDLS and YYNGEE. The ends were cut back, 0 bases at V and 4 bases at J, with 7 bases in the middle. The CDR3 spells CASSVEPSTEAFF. The CDR3 nucleotides read TGTGCCAGCAGCGTAGAACCCAGCACTGAAGCTTTCTTT.

The chain carries TRBV4-3 and TRBJ1-3; D uncertain. The CDR3 has 17 residues. The V end was cut by 0 bases, the J end by 5 bases, with 17 bases between. Germline CDR1 LGHNA, CDR2 YSLEER. The CDR3 here is CASSQDRGKSSRNTIYF. The CDR3 nucleotides read TGCGCCAGCAGCCAAGATCGAGGGAAGTCATCGAGAAACACCATATATTTT.

The chain employs TRBV5-1 and TRBJ2-5; D perhaps matches TRBD1 (6 bases). The J call may be in error: the DNA end matches TRBJ2-7 better. Per the germline V gene, CDR1 is SGHRS and CDR2 is YFSETQ. This CDR3 has 15 amino acids. The CDR3 loop reads CASSFLTGIGYEQYF. The CDR3, as DNA: TGCGCCAGCAGCTTTTTGACAGGCATCGGCTACGAGCAGTACTTC.

The chain employs TRBV4-3 and TRBJ2-7; 9 positions match TRBD1. The CDR3 consists of 15 residues. The junction had 6 bases not matched to a gene; V was cut back by 4 bases and J by 2 bases. Germline CDR1 reads LGHNA; CDR2 reads YSLEER. The CDR3 region is CASSLWTGAAYEQYF. The CDR3 bases are TGCGCCAGCAGCCTCTGGACAGGGGCTGCCTACGAGCAGTACTTC.

The V gene is TRBV10-3, the J gene TRBJ2-5; TRBD2 matches 14 bases. The germline CDR1 and CDR2 sequences are ENHRY and SYGVKD. The CDR3 length is 14 residues. Losses at the gene ends were 6 bases for V and 5 bases for J; bases not matched to a gene: 2. The CDR3 DNA is TGTGCCATCAGGACTAGCGGGGGGGCGGAGACCCAGTACTTC. Translation gives CAIRTSGGAETQYF.

This clone was seen a few times. The gene calls are TRBV27 and TRBJ2-7; D is perhaps TRBD1 (6 bases). The germline V gene has CDR1 MNHEY and CDR2 SMNVEV (reference sequence). V dropped 6 bases and J dropped 7 bases, with 16 bases sitting between them. The CDR3 runs to 13 residues. The CDR3 sequence is CASRRTAWEEQYF. The CDR3 DNA reads TGTGCCAGCAGGCGGACAGCCTGGGAAGAGCAGTACTTC.

The chain employs TRBV7-2 and TRBJ2-7, with 9 bases lining up with TRBD1. The CDR3 length is 14 residues. Germline CDR1 SGHTA, CDR2 FQGNSA. The V gene end was trimmed by 1 base and the J gene end by 7 bases; junction bases not matched to a gene: 5. This chain's CDR3 is CASSLDRGLLEQYF. The CDR3 nucleotides read TGTGCCAGCAGCTTAGACAGGGGGCTCCTGGAGCAGTACTTC.

The V and J genes are TRBV15 and TRBJ1-2; TRBD1 matches at 9 bases. CDR3 length: 13 residues. Per the germline V gene, CDR1 is LNHNV and CDR2 is YYDKDF (reference sequence). Trimming took 3 bases from V and 10 from J; bases not matched to a gene: 6. CDR3 DNA: TGTGCCACCAGCAGGCCGGGACAGGGAGACTACACCTTC. This encodes CATSRPGQGDYTF.

The chain uses TRBV7-8 and TRBJ2-2; 14 nucleotides match TRBD2. Germline V gene lookup returns CDR1 SGHVS and CDR2 FQNEAQ. V was pared by 0 bases and J by 4 bases, with 7 bases of the junction left unmatched. The CDR3 is made up of 19 amino acids. CDR3 DNA: TGTGCCAGCAGCTTAGCAAGACTAGCGGGGGGGCCGGGCACCGGGGAGCTGTTTTTT. This gives the protein CASSLARLAGGPGTGELFF.

This clone was seen once. The chain uses TRBV6-6 and TRBJ1-1; the D gene is possibly TRBD1 (5 bases). Germline assignment: CDR1 MNHNY and CDR2 SVGAGI (reference sequence). The CDR3 loop spans 14 amino acids. V gave up 6 bases and J gave up 1 base, with 12 bases separating them. The CDR3: CASSAEQENTEAFF. The DNA of the CDR3 is TGTGCCAGCAGCGCAGAACAGGAGAACACTGAAGCTTTCTTT.

The gene calls are TRBV9 and TRBJ1-3; D is unclear. This CDR3 spans 14 amino acids. Trimming left V 3 bases short and J 0 bases short, with 7 bases between. The germline V gene has CDR1 SGDLS and CDR2 YYNGEE. The CDR3 DNA is TGTGCCAGCAGCGCCGCAGTCTCTGGAAACACCATATATTTT. It codes for CASSAAVSGNTIYF.

The rearrangement uses TRBV7-9 and TRBJ1-2, with D possibly matching TRBD1 (6 bases). The V and J ends lost 2 bases and 4 bases respectively, with 14 bases between them. This CDR3 spans 15 amino acids. Germline CDR1 is SEHNR and CDR2 is FQNEAQ (reference sequence). The CDR3 region is CASSLIRRGSYGYTF. CDR3 coding DNA: TGTGCCAGCAGCTTAATTCGCAGGGGCTCCTATGGCTACACCTTC. Combining the CDR3 with reference TRBV7-9 and TRBJ1-2 gives the whole variable domain DTGVSQNPRHKITKRGQNVTFRCDPISEHNRLYWYRQTLGQGPEFLTYFQNEAQLEKSRLLSDRFSAERPKGSFSTLEIQRTEQGDSAMYLCASSLIRRGSYGYTFGSGTRLTVV.

This chain links TRBV6-4 with TRBJ2-2; no reliable D call. Germline-derived CDR1 and CDR2 are MRHNA and SNTAGT. This CDR3 is built from 14 residues. V lost 2 bases to trimming and J lost 5 bases, with 9 bases between them. The CDR3 sequence is CASSDDPATGELFF. CDR3 DNA: TGTGCCAGCAGTGACGACCCAGCGACCGGGGAGCTGTTTTTT.

This clone was seen once. The chain combines TRBV5-1 with TRBJ2-7; 7 bases are a match to TRBD1. The germline gives CDR1 SGHRS, CDR2 YFSETQ. The CDR3 runs 16 residues. Germline trimming cut 4 bases from V and 3 bases from J; bases unmatched to any gene: 13. CDR3 sequence reads: CASSIRPTGVSYEQYF. The CDR3 DNA follows: TGCGCCAGCAGCATTAGACCTACAGGGGTCAGCTACGAGCAGTACTTC.

The chain links TRBV10-3 to TRBJ1-5; D is possibly TRBD1 (5 bases). CDR1 is ENHRY, CDR2 SYGVKD, per germline. CDR3 size: 14 residues. V lost 5 bases to trimming and J lost 4 bases, with 12 bases between them. The CDR3 sequence: CAISRQGINQPQHF. The CDR3 DNA reads TGTGCCATCAGTCGGCAGGGAATAAATCAGCCCCAGCATTTT.

The chain links TRBV6-4 to TRBJ1-2; TRBD1 aligns across 9 bases. V lost 6 bases and J lost 2; bases outside the gene matches: 4. In germline, CDR1 is MRHNA, CDR2 SNTAGT. The CDR3 is 14 amino acids. In DNA form, the CDR3 reads TGTGCCAGCAGCGCGGGACAGGGAAACTATGGCTACACCTTC. Its translation is CASSAGQGNYGYTF.

V usage is TRBV9 and J usage is TRBJ2-7, with 9 nucleotides matching TRBD2. Germline V gene sequence: CDR1 SGDLS, CDR2 YYNGEE. This CDR3 has 18 amino acids. The V segment lost 0 bases and the J segment 5 bases; nucleotides outside the gene matches: 15. CDR3 region: CASSVAPEGSGGFDEQYF. The CDR3 region has the DNA TGTGCCAGCAGCGTAGCTCCGGAGGGTAGCGGGGGATTCGACGAGCAGTACTTC.